This TCR beta chain was retrieved from a study of cytomegalovirus exposure and HLA in healthy donors. The study, taken as a whole, reports: A few CMV-associated chains were confirmed in vitro to be specific for CMV antigens. Immune exposure information comprised only CMV serostatus. A cluster of highly shared sequence variants was likely a sequencing artifact. Roughly even sequencing depth across donors was the assumption behind the presence/absence analyses.

Details on this clone: As yet, its antigen is unknown.

The PCR employed 60 Vbeta primers together with 13 Jbeta primers. Assay: immunoSEQ multiplex PCR; the TCRdb copy retains only in-frame clones and omits some. The sample yields more than 200,000 clones, approximately 80% seen once. Germline loops: CDR1 KGHSH, CDR2 LQKENI. This CDR3 is built from 14 residues. Trimming removed 3 bases at V and 1 base at J, with 9 bases between. The receptor was isolated from a middle-aged man in good health and CMV-seronegative. This chain joins TRBV18 and TRBJ1-2, with D unclear. Material for sequencing was PBMCs. This CDR3 is CASSPTVVNYGYTF. In DNA form, the CDR3 reads TGTGCCAGCTCACCTACGGTAGTTAACTATGGCTACACCTTC.